The TCR beta chain described here comes from a study of response to subunit inactivated influenza vaccine (dated by TCRdb to the late 2010s). As for the study more broadly: To follow how T cells responded to a trivalent subunit inactivated influenza vaccine, the researchers relied on deep quantitative profiling of the T cell receptor repertoire. The paper's findings and limits, for the study overall: According to the authors, only a limited number of new T cells may be recruited by each seasonal influenza vaccination.

CDR1 and CDR2 (SGHVS, FQNEAQ) derive from the germline V gene. The CDR3 numbers 16 residues from cysteine through phenylalanine. Of the read, only the CDR3 DNA is kept; its 48 bases are in frame from base 1. V loses 5 bases at its end and J loses 3 bases; junction bases beyond the gene matches: 7. The method was RT-PCR. These reads were obtained on an Illumina HiSeq 2500. TCRdb redid the processing of the public reads, applying fastp at Q25 and MiXCR, and retained in-frame beta chains. Entries are consolidated by CDR3 protein sequence, retaining the most common genes and DNA. This sample comprises about 520,000 distinct CDR3 sequences, roughly 23% of them detected only once. The top ten constitute approximately 2% of the sample. Worth noting for this clonotype: There is no known antigen for this receptor. One base away there is no much larger clone; base qualities are not given.

The sequences come from CD4+ T cells sorted from PBMCs, collected around 5 days after vaccination. The chain employs TRBV7-8 and TRBJ2-2, with 9 central nucleotides matching TRBD2. The TCR was taken from a man aged 50-60 years who received an inactivated influenza vaccine. Donor details come from another sample of the same person, matched by shared clones. The DNA sequence follows: TGTGCCAGCAGCCGAAGCGGGGGGTGGGACACCGGGGAGCTGTTTTTT. It translates as CASSRSGGWDTGELFF.